Presented here are 10 T cell receptor beta chains from one specimen sequenced in a study of blood T cell repertoires in COVID-19. Method: immunoSEQ multiplex PCR; TCRdb's copy keeps in-frame clones and lacks some. The repertoire holds 300,000 to 450,000 clones, with about 87% as singletons. Material for sequencing was peripheral blood. These receptors were taken from a woman in her sixties with COVID-19, enrolled during active disease.

The chain is built from TRBV4-1 and TRBJ2-3, with 10 bases aligning to TRBD1. This CDR3 has 15 residues. Per the germline V gene, CDR1 is MGHRA and CDR2 is YSYEKL. The V and J ends lost 5 bases and 5 bases, in that order; junction bases with no gene match: 7. DNA of the CDR3: TGCGCCAGCAGCTTTCGGACAGGGGGGGGAGATACGCAGTATTTT. Translated: CASSFRTGGGDTQYF.

The gene calls are TRBV15 and TRBJ2-7; 7 bases align to TRBD2. This CDR3 has 16 amino acids. Germline CDR1 is LNHNV and CDR2 is YYDKDF (reference sequence). V lost 3 bases to trimming and J lost 0 bases; unmatched junction nucleotides: 8. This chain's CDR3 is CATSRGSGVGSYEQYF. The DNA for the CDR3 is TGTGCCACCAGCAGGGGGAGCGGGGTCGGCTCCTACGAGCAGTACTTC. Full variable domain (missing parts from reference TRBV15 and TRBJ2-7): DAMVIQNPRYQVTQFGKPVTLSCSQTLNHNVMYWYQQKSSQAPKLLFHYYDKDFNNEADTPDNFQSRRPNTSFCFLDIRSPGLGDTAMYLCATSRGSGVGSYEQYFGPGTRLTVT.

V is TRBV18 and J is TRBJ1-6; TRBD1 matches at 8 bases. The CDR3 loop spans 18 amino acids. Germline lookup yields CDR1 KGHSH and CDR2 LQKENI. The V segment lost 2 bases and the J segment 6 bases; nucleotides outside the gene matches: 12. The CDR3 spells CASSPYQTGVGSNSPLHF. DNA for the CDR3: TGTGCCAGCTCACCATATCAGACAGGGGTTGGTAGTAATTCACCCCTCCACTTT.

The genes are TRBV29-1 and TRBJ2-5, with 8 nucleotides matching TRBD2. Germline assignment: CDR1 SQVTM and CDR2 ANQGSEA. With V trimmed by 8 bases and J by 4 bases, 6 bases remained unmatched. The CDR3 totals 12 residues. The CDR3 bases are TGCAGCCATTTCAGCGGGGGAGAGACCCAGTACTTC. Encoded protein: CSHFSGGETQYF.

The chain joins TRBV7-9 to TRBJ1-2; weak D call: TRBD1 (6 bases). The CDR3 sequence is 14 residues long. CDR1 and CDR2 from the germline V gene are SEHNR and FQNEAQ (reference sequence). V was trimmed by 4 bases and J by 4 bases, leaving 13 bases between them. As DNA, the CDR3 is TGTGCCAGCAGCTCCGAGCTGGGGGCCTATGGCTACACCTTC. This translates into CASSSELGAYGYTF.

The chain is built from TRBV23-1 and TRBJ1-1; 7 nucleotides agree with TRBD1. TRBV23-1 is sorted into the ORF group, with uncertain function. V trimming: 2 bases; J trimming: 1 base; junction bases outside the gene matches: 13. This CDR3 has 18 amino acids. Here the CDR3 reads CASSQPLLRGQRNTEAFF. The CDR3 DNA reads TGCGCCAGCAGTCAACCTCTCCTGAGGGGGCAGAGGAACACTGAAGCTTTCTTT.

The chain carries TRBV5-1 and TRBJ1-1; D is undetermined. The germline V gene has CDR1 SGHRS and CDR2 YFSETQ. V gave up 1 base and J gave up 0 bases, with 10 bases separating them. This CDR3 spans 15 amino acids. The chain's CDR3 is CASSLQATMNTEAFF. As DNA, the CDR3 is TGCGCCAGCAGCTTGCAGGCCACCATGAACACTGAAGCTTTCTTT.

V gene TRBV7-3 combines with J gene TRBJ2-2; tentatively, D is TRBD1 (7 bases). Between the trimmed V and J ends, which lost 1 base and 6 bases, there was a span of 21 bases. The germline V gene encodes CDR1 SGHTA and CDR2 FQGTGA. The CDR3 sequence is 18 residues long. The CDR3 region has the DNA TGTGCCAGCAGCTTAAGTCCGCAGTCAGGGGGGCCCGCCGGGGAGCTGTTTTTT. The encoded protein is CASSLSPQSGGPAGELFF. Complete variable domain (other parts from reference TRBV7-3 and TRBJ2-2): GAGVSQTPSNKVTEKGKYVELRCDPISGHTALYWYRQSLGQGPEFLIYFQGTGAADDSGLPNDRFFAVRPEGSVSTLKIQRTERGDSAVYLCASSLSPQSGGPAGELFFGEGSRLTVL.

This clone occurred a few times. The rearrangement joins TRBV2 to TRBJ1-1, with D possibly TRBD1 on 5 matching bases. Germline lookup yields CDR1 SNHLY and CDR2 FYNNEI. The CDR3 is made up of 15 amino acids. V lost 7 bases and J 2 bases, leaving 17 bases between the germline ends. The CDR3 DNA sequence: TGTGCCAGCACCCGACGGGGGGAGGGTAACACTGAAGCTTTCTTT. Translation gives CASTRRGEGNTEAFF. The variable domain in full, with the rest retrieved from reference TRBV2 and TRBJ1-1, is EPEVTQTPSHQVTQMGQEVILRCVPISNHLYFYWYRQILGQKVEFLVSFYNNEISEKSEIFDDQFSVERPDGSNFTLKIRSTKLEDSAMYFCASTRRGEGNTEAFFGQGTRLTVV.

The V call is TRBV7-9, the J call TRBJ1-2; 8 bases agree with TRBD1. V trimming: 6 bases; J trimming: 7 bases; junction bases outside the gene matches: 10. Per the germline V gene, CDR1 is SEHNR and CDR2 is FQNEAQ (reference sequence). CDR3 size: 14 residues. Written as DNA, the CDR3 is TGTGCCAGCAGTCAACTTTGGCAGGGGGCTGGCTACACCTTC. Protein sequence: CASSQLWQGAGYTF.